One sample yielded the 17 T cell receptor beta chains listed below, sequenced in a study of shared clonotypes between healthy human individuals. Produced via immunoSEQ multiplex PCR; TCRdb's table is partial and in-frame only. The repertoire holds over 1.5 million clones, nearly 99% seen once, with around 0.45% in the top ten. Sequencing was carried out using naive CD4+ T cells sorted from blood. The subset was: CD45RA+ positively selected. All receptors derive from a man aged 25 to 40 in good health.

This clone showed up just once. This chain joins TRBV6-5 and TRBJ2-7; 9 positions match TRBD1. CDR1 MNHEY and CDR2 SVGAGI come from the germline V gene. This CDR3 region has 13 residues. V lost 5 bases, J lost 6 bases, and 5 bases stayed unmatched. CDR3 residues: CASSMTGGGEQYF. The DNA of the CDR3 is TGTGCCAGCAGTATGACAGGGGGGGGCGAGCAGTACTTC.

J is TRBJ2-5 and V is TRBV7-2, with 8 bases fitting TRBD1. Judging by the DNA end, TRBJ2-7 fits better; the J call may be wrong. The CDR3 is 14 amino acids. The V gene's germline CDR1 is SGHTA and CDR2 FQGNSA. The CDR3 is CASSIDRGGLEQYF. CDR3 bases: TGTGCCAGCAGCATAGACAGGGGTGGACTCGAGCAGTACTTC.

As regards this clone: Other nucleotide sequences from this sample produce the same CDR3. In nucleotides, the CDR3 is TGTGCCAGCTCACCAGGACAGGGCGGAAACTATGGCTACACCTTC. Encoded protein: CASSPGQGGNYGYTF. The chain employs TRBV18 and TRBJ1-2, with 8 bases lining up with TRBD1. The CDR3 contains 15 residues. V lost 2 bases, J lost 2 bases, and 4 bases stayed unmatched. Germline CDR1 KGHSH, CDR2 LQKENI.

The CDR3 spells CASSLGLAGAWDEQFF. The CDR3 DNA reads TGTGCCAGCAGCTTGGGACTAGCGGGAGCTTGGGATGAGCAGTTCTTC. This sequence joins TRBV5-8 and TRBJ2-1, with 12 bases that match TRBD2. The CDR3 consists of 16 residues. Germline CDR1 SGHTS, CDR2 YDEGEE. Germline trimming cut 0 bases from V and 8 bases from J; bases unmatched to any gene: 6.

This clone was seen only once. The sample carries other DNA sequences with the same CDR3. The CDR3 bases are TGTGCCAGCAGTGATAGGGCCAATCAGCCCCAGCATTTT. This encodes CASSDRANQPQHF. V and J are TRBV6-1 and TRBJ1-5, with D unresolved. This CDR3 has 13 residues. V was clipped by 3 bases and J by 3 bases, with 6 bases between them. Looked up from germline, CDR1 is MNHNS and CDR2 is SASEGT.

Of note for this clone: The sample holds other DNA sequences that translate to the same CDR3. The chain carries TRBV5-1 and TRBJ1-4; D unclear. Trimming took off 1 base at V and 3 bases at J, with 4 bases between the two ends. This CDR3 is 13 amino acids long. Germline V gene data show CDR1 as SGHRS and CDR2 as YFSETQ. The CDR3 region has the DNA TGCGCCAGCAGCTTGTCCCCTAATGAAAAACTGTTTTTT. Its translation is CASSLSPNEKLFF.

The chain employs TRBV2 and TRBJ1-1, with D perhaps matching TRBD1 (5 bases). Germline CDR1 reads SNHLY; CDR2 reads FYNNEI. This CDR3 spans 14 amino acids. The V end lost 6 bases, the J end lost 3 bases, and 14 bases lay between the germline ends. This CDR3 is CASRPDGGHTEAFF. In DNA, the CDR3 is TGTGCCAGCAGACCTGATGGGGGTCACACTGAAGCTTTCTTT. The variable domain in full, completed from reference TRBV2 and TRBJ1-1, reads EPEVTQTPSHQVTQMGQEVILRCVPISNHLYFYWYRQILGQKVEFLVSFYNNEISEKSEIFDDQFSVERPDGSNFTLKIRSTKLEDSAMYFCASRPDGGHTEAFFGQGTRLTVV.

The rearrangement joins TRBV11-2 to TRBJ2-7; D is undetermined. The CDR3 has 13 amino acids. Trimming stripped 2 bases from V and 6 bases from J, with 11 bases between. Germline CDR1 SGHAT, CDR2 FQNNGV. The CDR3 DNA reads TGTGCCAGCAGCTTAACTAAAGGTTCCGAGCAGTACTTC. Amino acids: CASSLTKGSEQYF.

V usage is TRBV5-4 and J usage is TRBJ2-1; D is ambiguous. CDR3 length: 16 amino acids. Deletions cut 4 bases from V and 2 bases from J, with 16 bases between. CDR1 and CDR2 (germline): SGHNT, YYREEE (reference sequence). The CDR3 sequence is CASSPPGPAAYNEQFF. Here the CDR3 DNA reads TGTGCCAGCAGCCCCCCTGGCCCCGCAGCCTACAATGAGCAGTTCTTC.

This sequence joins TRBV5-4 and TRBJ2-3; TRBD2 agrees at 10 bases. The CDR3 is 17 amino acids. CDR1 and CDR2 from the germline V gene are SGHNT and YYREEE (reference sequence). V gave up 1 base and J gave up 4 bases; unmatched junction bases: 9. DNA for the CDR3: TGTGCCAGCAGCTTGACCGCAGCGGGAGGGTTGGCAGATACGCAGTATTTT. This encodes CASSLTAAGGLADTQYF.

The rearrangement joins TRBV6-1 to TRBJ2-5; unclear D gene. CDR3 length: 12 amino acids. Trimming shortened V by 3 bases and J by 2 bases, and 4 bases separated the two germline ends. The germline gives CDR1 MNHNS, CDR2 SASEGT. This CDR3 reads CASSDTQETQYF. The CDR3 DNA follows: TGTGCCAGCAGTGACACTCAAGAGACCCAGTACTTC.

This clone was counted a single time. The CDR3 bases are TGTGCCAGCAGCGCCGGGACAAACAGCTACAATGAGCAGTTCTTC. This codes for CASSAGTNSYNEQFF. The rearrangement uses TRBV9 and TRBJ2-1, with D perhaps TRBD1 (6 bases). Trimming left V 3 bases short and J 3 bases short, with 13 bases between. Germline loops: CDR1 SGDLS, CDR2 YYNGEE. CDR3 length equals 15 residues.

The chain has TRBV23-1 and TRBJ2-2; no clear D gene. TRBV23-1 is annotated as an ORF whose role is uncertain. CDR3 length equals 15 residues. The V and J ends lost 0 bases and 4 bases respectively, with 9 bases between them. CDR3 in amino acids: CASSQSQHPTGELFF. CDR3 in DNA: TGCGCCAGCAGTCAATCGCAACACCCCACCGGGGAGCTGTTTTTT.

The genes are TRBV29-1 and TRBJ2-1; D perhaps matches TRBD1 (6 bases). Germline values: CDR1 SQVTM, CDR2 ANQGSEA. The CDR3 has 13 amino acids. V lost 3 bases to trimming and J lost 8 bases, with 14 bases between them. CDR3 amino acids: CSVDNRARDEQFF. Here the CDR3 DNA reads TGCAGCGTTGATAACAGGGCTCGGGATGAGCAGTTCTTC.

This clone occurred once. The chain uses TRBV19 and TRBJ2-1; 11 nucleotides agree with TRBD2. With 2 bases clipped from V and 4 bases from J, the junction kept 13 bases outside the gene matches. From germline, CDR1 is LNHDA and CDR2 SQIVND (reference sequence). There are 19 residues in the CDR3. The CDR3 nucleotides are TGTGCCAGTAGTATACGCCCAGGCGGGACTAGCGGAATATACAATGAGCAGTTCTTC. Encoded protein: CASSIRPGGTSGIYNEQFF.

The gene calls are TRBV5-1 and TRBJ2-7, with 7 bases that match TRBD2. Germline assignment: CDR1 SGHRS and CDR2 YFSETQ. The length of the CDR3 is 14 residues. Unmatched junction bases numbered 5, after V lost 4 bases and J lost 1 base. The CDR3 DNA reads as TGCGCCAGCAGCACACCTAGCGGTTCCTACGAGCAGTACTTC. It codes for CASSTPSGSYEQYF.

A remark on this clone: Other DNA sequences in the sample encode the same CDR3. The rearrangement links TRBV5-1 to TRBJ2-2; 8 bases are shared with TRBD2. V dropped 0 bases and J dropped 3; count of bases not matched to a gene: 4. The V gene's germline CDR1 is SGHRS and CDR2 YFSETQ. The CDR3 is 16 residues long. The CDR3 protein is CASSLEAGGYTGELFF. As DNA, the CDR3 is TGCGCCAGCAGCTTGGAGGCGGGAGGCTACACCGGGGAGCTGTTTTTT.